The 22 T cell receptor beta chains in this list originate from one sample, sequenced in a study of shared clonotypes between healthy human individuals. Sequencing used immunoSEQ multiplex PCR; TCRdb keeps in-frame clones, though not all of them. The sample consists of 2.3 million or so clones, 85% to 95% of them appearing once. The sequencing sample was made of naive CD4+ T cells from PBMCs. Indicated subset: CD45RA+ positively selected. All receptors derive from a man in his late teens or twenties in good health. Some clones in this sample may be carry-over from other donors' samples.

The chain recombines TRBV19 with TRBJ1-4, with 10 bases lining up with TRBD1. CDR1 and CDR2 (germline): LNHDA, SQIVND (reference sequence). This CDR3 is built from 16 residues. V lost 6 bases and J lost 7; bases outside the gene matches: 11. CDR3 in DNA: TGTGCCAGTAGCAGCCAAGCGGGACAGGGGCGTGAAAAACTGTTTTTT. Encoded protein: CASSSQAGQGREKLFF.

J is TRBJ2-7 and V is TRBV2, with unresolved D. Germline CDR1 SNHLY, CDR2 FYNNEI. V gave up 5 bases and J gave up 3 bases, with 14 bases separating them. This CDR3 is built from 14 residues. The CDR3 DNA reads TGTGCCAGCAGTTCAAGAAAGGGTCGCTACGAGCAGTACTTC. Residues: CASSSRKGRYEQYF.

The chain couples TRBV11-1 to TRBJ2-1; 7 positions match TRBD1. V dropped 3 bases and J dropped 5; count of bases not matched to a gene: 4. CDR3 length: 14 amino acids. Germline-derived CDR1 and CDR2 are SGHAT and FQDESV (reference sequence). The CDR3 here is CASSLGTANNEQFF. The CDR3 nucleotides are TGTGCCAGCAGCTTGGGGACAGCAAACAATGAGCAGTTCTTC.

The chain joins TRBV6-5 to TRBJ1-2; D is unresolved. Per the germline V gene, CDR1 is MNHEY and CDR2 is SVGAGI. There are 13 residues in the CDR3. Trimming pared 0 bases from V and 8 bases from J, leaving 10 bases between. CDR3 residues: CASSYSRGKGYTF. The CDR3 nucleotides are TGTGCCAGCAGTTACTCGAGAGGGAAGGGCTACACCTTC.

The CDR3 DNA sequence: TGTGCCAGCTCCGGGGGGACTAGCGGGACCGGGGAGACCCAGTACTTC. Its protein is CASSGGTSGTGETQYF. The chain links TRBV18 to TRBJ2-5; TRBD2 matches at 13 bases. CDR1 and CDR2 (germline): KGHSH, LQKENI. The CDR3 contains 16 residues. J gave up 5 bases and V 6 bases, and 9 bases lay outside the gene matches.

This chain links TRBV6-5 with TRBJ1-3; D might be TRBD1 (5 bases). CDR3 size: 13 residues. V was cut by 2 bases and J by 7 bases, with 9 bases left in between. From germline, CDR1 is MNHEY and CDR2 SVGAGI. The CDR3 sequence is CASSYQGSNTIYF. CDR3 coding DNA: TGTGCCAGCAGTTACCAGGGTTCCAACACCATATATTTT.

The chain recombines TRBV10-3 with TRBJ1-1; tentative D call: TRBD1 (5 bases). The V end was cut by 8 bases, the J end by 3 bases, with 13 bases between. Germline V gives CDR1 ENHRY, CDR2 SYGVKD. The CDR3 contains 13 residues. CDR3 sequence: CAIGGSPDTEAFF. The CDR3 DNA follows: TGTGCCATCGGGGGTTCCCCGGACACTGAAGCTTTCTTT.

This clone was picked up a small number of times. This chain uses TRBV5-1 with TRBJ1-1; D is unresolved. The CDR3 loop spans 14 amino acids. From germline, CDR1 is SGHRS and CDR2 YFSETQ. V was clipped by 0 bases and J by 3 bases, with 9 bases between them. CDR3 nucleotides: TGCGCCAGCAGCTTGGGAGCAGGATACACTGAAGCTTTCTTT. It encodes CASSLGAGYTEAFF.

The V call is TRBV5-6, the J call TRBJ1-4; D is unresolved. The CDR3 is 16 residues long. Looked up from germline, CDR1 is SGHDT and CDR2 is YYEEEE. V was clipped by 0 bases and J by 0 bases, with 9 bases between them. The CDR3 region is CASSLVSPATNEKLFF. The CDR3 DNA sequence: TGTGCCAGCAGCTTGGTGTCCCCCGCAACTAATGAAAAACTGTTTTTT.

This rearrangement joins TRBV19 to TRBJ2-5; 8 bases are shared with TRBD1. Germline CDR1 LNHDA, CDR2 SQIVND (reference sequence). This CDR3 is built from 13 residues. V was clipped by 5 bases and J by 4 bases; unmatched bases: 3. The CDR3 loop reads CASSATGGETQYF. For the CDR3, the DNA is TGTGCCAGTAGTGCTACAGGGGGAGAGACCCAGTACTTC. Based on the CDR3 plus reference TRBV19 and TRBJ2-5, the full variable domain is DGGITQSPKYLFRKEGQNVTLSCEQNLNHDAMYWYRQDPGQGLRLIYYSQIVNDFQKGDIAEGYSVSREKKESFPLTVTSAQKNPTAFYLCASSATGGETQYFGPGTRLLVL.

The chain employs TRBV6-1 and TRBJ1-2, with 7 bases aligning to TRBD1. CDR1 MNHNS and CDR2 SASEGT come from the germline V gene. The junction had 10 bases not matched to a gene; V was cut back by 8 bases and J by 1 base. CDR3 length equals 15 residues. DNA for the CDR3: TGTGCCAGCTTACAGAGGGCAGGGGGTAACTATGGCTACACCTTC. Protein product: CASLQRAGGNYGYTF.

V is TRBV5-5 and J is TRBJ2-5; D is undetermined. CDR1 and CDR2 from the germline V gene are SGHKS and YYEKEE (reference sequence). The CDR3 contains 14 residues. Trimming shortened V by 4 bases and J by 1 base, and 11 bases separated the two germline ends. The CDR3 here is CASSTRALQETQYF. The CDR3 region has the DNA TGTGCCAGCAGCACCCGAGCCCTCCAAGAGACCCAGTACTTC.

The genes are TRBV30 and TRBJ2-7; D possibly matches TRBD1 or TRBD2 (5 bases each). Germline V lookup: CDR1 GTSNPN, CDR2 SVGIG (reference sequence). V was cut by 0 bases and J by 9 bases, with 18 bases left in between. CDR3 length: 14 residues. CDR3 DNA sequence: TGTGCCTGGAGTGTACGGGGCATAGGCGCAGGGCAGTACTTC. It translates to CAWSVRGIGAGQYF.

The chain employs TRBV29-1 and TRBJ1-5; 12 bases fit TRBD1. CDR1 and CDR2 (germline): SQVTM, ANQGSEA. This CDR3 contains 14 residues. Unmatched junction bases numbered 4, after V lost 6 bases and J lost 4 bases. The DNA for the CDR3 is TGCAGCGTGGGACAGGGGGCCCGAAATCAGCCCCAGCATTTT. Amino acids: CSVGQGARNQPQHF.

The chain recombines TRBV9 with TRBJ2-1; D gene unclear. Germline V gives CDR1 SGDLS, CDR2 YYNGEE. Trimming removed 0 bases from V and 5 bases from J, with 6 bases in between. The CDR3 runs 13 residues. The CDR3 bases are TGTGCCAGCAGCGTAGCACTTCACAATGAGCAGTTCTTC. Amino acid sequence: CASSVALHNEQFF.

CDR3 in DNA: TGTGCCAGCACGGAGGGGGGCTCTAACTCCTACAATGAGCAGTTCTTC. This translates into CASTEGGSNSYNEQFF. The chain couples TRBV9 to TRBJ2-1, with D possibly being TRBD1 or TRBD2 (6 bases each). Per germline, CDR1 SGDLS and CDR2 YYNGEE. CDR3 length equals 16 residues. The V gene lost 6 bases and the J gene lost 0 bases, with 16 bases spanning the gap.

This rearrangement joins TRBV30 to TRBJ2-6; no clear D gene. From germline, CDR1 is GTSNPN and CDR2 SVGIG (reference sequence). Trimming shortened V by 4 bases and J by 4 bases, and 20 bases separated the two germline ends. The CDR3 spans 17 residues. The CDR3 DNA is TGTGCCTGGATGGCAGGCACTGAAATGACCGGGGCCAACGTCCTGACTTTC. Translating gives CAWMAGTEMTGANVLTF.

V gene TRBV5-5 combines with J gene TRBJ2-7, with D perhaps TRBD1 (5 bases). Between the trimmed V and J ends, which lost 0 bases and 6 bases, there was a span of 16 bases. Germline CDR1 SGHKS, CDR2 YYEKEE (reference sequence). CDR3 length: 15 amino acids. CDR3 DNA sequence: TGTGCCAGCAGCTTGGTTGGGGCCATCGTCGGCGAGCAGTACTTC. It encodes CASSLVGAIVGEQYF.

This chain uses TRBV11-2 with TRBJ1-2, with 9 bases aligning to TRBD1. CDR3 size: 13 residues. V shed 2 bases, J shed 7 bases, and the junction held 2 bases outside the gene matches. Germline CDR1 SGHAT, CDR2 FQNNGV. As DNA, the CDR3 is TGTGCCAGCAGCTTAACACAGGGGGCTGGCTACACCTTC. Translated, it gives CASSLTQGAGYTF.

The gene calls are TRBV28 and TRBJ2-2; D not resolved. Germline V lookup: CDR1 MDHEN, CDR2 SYDVKM. The CDR3 is 15 amino acids. Trimming removed 6 bases from V and 1 base from J, with 12 bases in between. The CDR3 DNA reads as TGTGCCAGCAGACCCCCGGTACGGAACACCGGGGAGCTGTTTTTT. Its protein is CASRPPVRNTGELFF.

This clone has just a few counts. The genes are TRBV28 and TRBJ1-1, with 7 nucleotides matching TRBD1. The V gene end was trimmed by 4 bases and the J gene end by 8 bases; junction bases not matched to a gene: 10. From germline, CDR1 is MDHEN and CDR2 SYDVKM. This CDR3 region has 14 residues. Here the CDR3 DNA reads TGTGCCAGCAGTTCCCCAGACAGGGTGGGAGAAGCTTTCTTT. This translates into CASSSPDRVGEAFF.

V is TRBV18 and J is TRBJ1-1, with 8 positions matching TRBD1. The CDR3 loop spans 14 amino acids. CDR1 and CDR2 (germline): KGHSH, LQKENI. Trimming at V came to 2 bases and at J to 7 bases, leaving 6 bases not matched to a gene. The CDR3 loop reads CASSPRTGSGEAFF. In DNA, the CDR3 is TGTGCCAGCTCACCAAGGACAGGGTCTGGTGAAGCTTTCTTT.